Listed below are T cell receptor beta chains from one sample, sequenced in a study of T cell repertoires in cytomegalovirus infection. TCRdb fed the reads into MiXCR, producing one record per CDR3 protein. The sample carries 450,000 to 600,000 distinct CDR3 sequences, around 11% recorded once. Sequencing was carried out using PBMCs. These TCRs come from a human donor in good health (CMV status not recorded). Some clones in this sample may be carry-over from other donors' samples. Each CDR3 is given with its conserved first and last residue. D genes are given only for firm matches. Expanded clones are given a class, and other clones once, few, many or no size at all.

CDR3 length: 16
J gene: TRBJ2-7
V gene: TRBV25-1
clone size: .
D gene: TRBD2
CDR3 DNA: TGTGCCAGCAGTGAATTGGCTAGCGGGCTCTCCTACGAGCAGTACTTC
CDR3 protein: CASSELASGLSYEQYF

CDR3 length: 13
J gene: TRBJ2-7
V gene: TRBV20-1
clone size: many
D gene: .
CDR3 DNA: TGCAGTGCCAGTGGGGGGCCAGACTACGAGCAGTACTTC
CDR3 protein: CSASGGPDYEQYF

CDR3 length: 12
J gene: TRBJ1-4
V gene: TRBV19
clone size: .
D gene: .
CDR3 DNA: TGTGCCAGTGGAGGAGCTAATGAAAAACTGTTTTTT
CDR3 protein: CASGGANEKLFF

CDR3 length: 15
J gene: TRBJ2-3
V gene: TRBV7-9
clone size: many
D gene: .
CDR3 DNA: TGTGCCAGCAGCTTCGACAGGGAGGGCGCAGATACGCAGTATTTT
CDR3 protein: CASSFDREGADTQYF

CDR3 length: 15
J gene: TRBJ1-5
V gene: TRBV24-1
clone size: many
D gene: TRBD1
CDR3 DNA: TGTGCCACCAGTGACCCGGGACAGGGGCTTCAGCCCCAGCATTTT
CDR3 protein: CATSDPGQGLQPQHF

CDR3 length: 18
J gene: TRBJ2-3
V gene: TRBV5-6
clone size: many
D gene: TRBD2
CDR3 DNA: TGTGCCAGCAGCTTACCGCGGGGACTAGCGGGGGCCCAGGAGGGGCAGTATTTT
CDR3 protein: CASSLPRGLAGAQEGQYF

CDR3 length: 17
J gene: TRBJ2-4
V gene: TRBV4-2
clone size: .
D gene: .
CDR3 DNA: TGTGCCAGCAGCCAAGATCTGAGCCCAGGAACATCAAACATTCAGTACTTC
CDR3 protein: CASSQDLSPGTSNIQYF

CDR3 length: 13
J gene: TRBJ2-2
V gene: TRBV11-1
clone size: many
D gene: .
CDR3 DNA: TGTGCCAGCAGCCCGGGGCGGTACGGGGAGCTGTTTTTT
CDR3 protein: CASSPGRYGELFF

CDR3 length: 23
J gene: TRBJ2-3
V gene: TRBV7-9
clone size: many
D gene: TRBD2
CDR3 DNA: TGTGCCAGCAGCTTATCGGGATCTTTTTTCAGGACTAGCGGGAGGCATTCGGGGGATACGCAGTATTTT
CDR3 protein: CASSLSGSFFRTSGRHSGDTQYF

CDR3 length: 14
J gene: TRBJ2-1
V gene: TRBV20-1
clone size: .
D gene: TRBD2
CDR3 DNA: TGCAGTGCTAGTCCCCTAGCGGGGATTAATGAGCAGTTCTTC
CDR3 protein: CSASPLAGINEQFF